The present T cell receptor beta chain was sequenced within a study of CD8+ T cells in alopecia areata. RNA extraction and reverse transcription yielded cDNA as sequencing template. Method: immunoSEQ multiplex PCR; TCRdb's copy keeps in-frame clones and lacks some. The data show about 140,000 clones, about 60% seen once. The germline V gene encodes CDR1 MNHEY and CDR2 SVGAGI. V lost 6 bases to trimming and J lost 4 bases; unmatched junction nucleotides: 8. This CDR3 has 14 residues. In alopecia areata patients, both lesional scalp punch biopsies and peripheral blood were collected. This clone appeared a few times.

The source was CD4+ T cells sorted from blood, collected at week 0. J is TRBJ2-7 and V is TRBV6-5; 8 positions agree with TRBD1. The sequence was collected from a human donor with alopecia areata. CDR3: CASSPGQGSYEQYF. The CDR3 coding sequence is TGTGCCAGCAGCCCCGGACAGGGATCGTACGAGCAGTACTTC.